These 25 T cell receptor beta chains were all obtained from the same sample, sequenced in a study of cytomegalovirus exposure and HLA in healthy donors. Assay: immunoSEQ multiplex PCR; the TCRdb copy retains only in-frame clones and omits some. Found here are around 95,000 clones, about 85% of them singletons; the top ten hold 20% to 25%. The sequenced material came from PBMCs. The origin of the receptors is a man between 18 and 35 years old in good health and CMV-seropositive.

The V call is TRBV28, the J call TRBJ2-2; 7 nucleotides agree with TRBD1. This CDR3 has 16 amino acids. Trimming at V came to 1 base and at J to 2 bases, leaving 4 bases not matched to a gene. Per the germline V gene, CDR1 is MDHEN and CDR2 is SYDVKM. CDR3 nucleotide sequence: TGTGCCAGCAGTTTATACGGGACAGTAAACACCGGGGAGCTGTTTTTT. Translation gives CASSLYGTVNTGELFF.

The CDR3 nucleotides read TGTGCCAGCAGCTTGGGACTAGCGGACTACGAGCAGTACTTC. This gives the protein CASSLGLADYEQYF. The chain carries TRBV5-5 and TRBJ2-7; 9 bases map to TRBD2. Germline CDR1 SGHKS, CDR2 YYEKEE (reference sequence). The V segment lost 0 bases and the J segment 3 bases; nucleotides outside the gene matches: 1. This CDR3 comprises 14 residues.

This clone was detected a few times. J is TRBJ2-7 and V is TRBV28; a possible D gene is TRBD1 (5 bases). From germline, CDR1 is MDHEN and CDR2 SYDVKM. CDR3 length: 14 amino acids. Between the trimmed V and J ends, which lost 4 bases and 4 bases, there was a span of 14 bases. CDR3 coding DNA: TGTGCCAGCAGTTCTGGTTGGGGCCTTTACGAGCAGTACGTC. Translated, it gives CASSSGWGLYEQYV.

This chain connects TRBV7-8 to TRBJ2-3; TRBD2 agrees at 7 bases. The V segment lost 6 bases and the J segment 2 bases; nucleotides outside the gene matches: 5. In germline, CDR1 is SGHVS, CDR2 FQNEAQ. The CDR3 runs 14 residues. Here the CDR3 DNA reads TGTGCCAGCAGGGTGGGAGGGACCACAGATACGCAGTATTTT. It encodes CASRVGGTTDTQYF.

The chain joins TRBV30 to TRBJ2-3; maybe TRBD2 (6 bases). The CDR3 has 17 amino acids. Germline V gene lookup returns CDR1 GTSNPN and CDR2 SVGIG (reference sequence). V lost 0 bases and J 4 bases, leaving 20 bases between the germline ends. Here the CDR3 reads CAWSVWAGRRDPDTQYF. The CDR3 DNA reads as TGTGCCTGGAGTGTATGGGCGGGCAGGAGGGACCCAGATACGCAGTATTTT.

This clone has a handful of counts. The gene calls are TRBV2 and TRBJ2-7, with 7 bases lining up with TRBD1. The germline CDR1 and CDR2 sequences are SNHLY and FYNNEI. The CDR3 extends over 14 amino acids. Germline trimming cut 3 bases from V and 0 bases from J; bases unmatched to any gene: 2. Here the CDR3 DNA reads TGTGCCAGCAGTGACAGGGGGTTCTCCTACGAGCAGTACTTC. This sequence encodes CASSDRGFSYEQYF.

The gene calls are TRBV4-1 and TRBJ2-6, with 12 positions matching TRBD2. Germline CDR1 reads MGHRA; CDR2 reads YSYEKL. J gave up 1 base and V 1 base, and 8 bases lay outside the gene matches. The CDR3 sequence is 20 residues long. CDR3 DNA: TGCGCCAGCAGCCAAGTGGGACTAGCGGGTGCTTTTTCTGGGGCCAACGTCCTGACTTTC. Translation gives CASSQVGLAGAFSGANVLTF.

The rearrangement uses TRBV6-6 and TRBJ1-1; D call uncertain. CDR1 and CDR2 (germline): MNHNY, SVGAGI (reference sequence). The length of the CDR3 is 11 residues. The V end was cut by 7 bases, the J end by 1 base, with 4 bases between. The DNA of the CDR3 is TGTGCCAGCATAGCGAACACTGAAGCTTTCTTT. As protein: CASIANTEAFF.

A single count supports this clone. This chain uses TRBV4-1 with TRBJ2-2; TRBD2 is a possible D gene (6 bases). Per germline, CDR1 MGHRA and CDR2 YSYEKL. Deletions cut 0 bases from V and 5 bases from J, with 16 bases between. This CDR3 contains 17 residues. The DNA for the CDR3 is TGCGCCAGCAGCCAAGAACCGGCGGGACCATCTACCGGGGAGCTGTTTTTT. It translates to CASSQEPAGPSTGELFF.

This chain connects TRBV7-3 to TRBJ2-4, with 12 bases fitting TRBD1. The V segment lost 4 bases and the J segment 8 bases; nucleotides outside the gene matches: 6. Per the germline V gene, CDR1 is SGHTA and CDR2 is FQGTGA. The CDR3 is made up of 15 amino acids. CDR3 bases: TGTGCCAGCAGCTCTGCCGGGACAGGGGGCGACATTCAGTACTTC. Protein sequence: CASSSAGTGGDIQYF.

The V gene is TRBV28, the J gene TRBJ2-7; 8 bases map to TRBD1. The CDR3 runs to 14 residues. With 6 bases clipped from V and 3 bases from J, the junction kept 7 bases outside the gene matches. CDR1 and CDR2 from the germline V gene are MDHEN and SYDVKM. As DNA, the CDR3 is TGTGCCAGCAGCCCAGGGACAGGTCACTACGAGCAGTACGTC. Translating gives CASSPGTGHYEQYV.

This clone has just a few counts. The rearrangement joins TRBV27 to TRBJ1-2, with a tentative D call TRBD1 (5 bases). This CDR3 region has 13 residues. Trimming removed 7 bases from V and 7 bases from J, with 16 bases in between. Germline lookup yields CDR1 MNHEY and CDR2 SMNVEV (reference sequence). In nucleotides, the CDR3 is TGTGCCAGCACCAATAGCAGGGACTCTGGCTACACCTTC. Amino acids: CASTNSRDSGYTF.

The genes are TRBV2 and TRBJ1-5; tentatively, D is TRBD1 (5 bases). V lost 5 bases to trimming and J lost 2 bases, with 16 bases between them. The CDR3 is 16 amino acids. The germline V gene encodes CDR1 SNHLY and CDR2 FYNNEI. The CDR3 DNA reads as TGTGCCAGCAGTCAACGGGGGACCATTCGCAATCAGCCCCAGCATTTT. Residues: CASSQRGTIRNQPQHF.

This clone was seen many times. J is TRBJ2-7 and V is TRBV21-1; the table calls TRBD1, which could not be checked here. TRBV21-1 represents a pseudogene. The CDR3 length is 18 residues. The CDR3 reads CASSKRVPEGTGANEQYF. The CDR3 bases are TGTGCCAGCAGCAAAAGGGTCCCGGAGGGGACAGGGGCCAACGAGCAGTACTTC.

This chain's CDR3 is CASRALEEGIKFF. The CDR3, as DNA: TGCGCCAGCAGAGCCCTAGAAGAGGGAATAAAGTTCTTC. This chain joins TRBV10-2 and TRBJ2-1; D is perhaps TRBD2 (5 bases). In germline, CDR1 is WSHSY, CDR2 SAAADI. The length of the CDR3 is 13 residues. Trimming shortened V by 6 bases and J by 14 bases, and 20 bases separated the two germline ends.

The rearrangement joins TRBV2 to TRBJ1-3; 7 nucleotides match TRBD1. Trimming took 2 bases from V and 1 from J; bases not matched to a gene: 2. The CDR3 runs to 15 residues. CDR1 is SNHLY and CDR2 is FYNNEI in the germline V gene. DNA for the CDR3: TGTGCCAGCAGTGAACTACAGGGGTCTGGAAACACCATATATTTT. Translation gives CASSELQGSGNTIYF.

The chain joins TRBV28 to TRBJ2-1, with 9 bases lining up with TRBD1. This CDR3 is 14 amino acids long. V gave up 6 bases and J gave up 1 base; unmatched junction bases: 1. CDR1 and CDR2 from the germline V gene are MDHEN and SYDVKM. CDR3 coding DNA: TGTGCCAGCAGCGGACAGGGGTCCTACAATGAGCAGTTCTTC. Translated: CASSGQGSYNEQFF.

The V and J genes are TRBV5-6 and TRBJ2-1; 8 positions match TRBD2. CDR3 length: 16 amino acids. From germline, CDR1 is SGHDT and CDR2 YYEEEE. The trim removed 6 bases at V and 1 base at J, leaving 9 bases unmatched. CDR3 sequence: CASTGDAGGSYNEQFF. CDR3 nucleotides: TGTGCCAGCACCGGGGACGCGGGAGGTTCCTACAATGAGCAGTTCTTC.

The chain employs TRBV7-9 and TRBJ1-2; TRBD1 matches 9 bases. V lost 2 bases to trimming and J lost 8 bases; unmatched junction nucleotides: 3. The germline V gene has CDR1 SEHNR and CDR2 FQNEAQ (reference sequence). The CDR3 is made up of 13 amino acids. DNA of the CDR3: TGTGCCAGCAGCTTAACAGGGGGCCTCGGCTACACCTTC. Translating it yields CASSLTGGLGYTF.

The genes are TRBV4-1 and TRBJ2-7; TRBD2 aligns across 9 bases. The CDR3 covers 18 residues. CDR1 and CDR2 from the germline V gene are MGHRA and YSYEKL. Trimming took 4 bases from V and 1 from J; bases not matched to a gene: 14. CDR3 DNA sequence: TGCGCCAGCAGCCCTTCTCGGACTAGCGCCTTGTCGTCCTACGAGCAGTACTTC. It specifies CASSPSRTSALSSYEQYF.

The CDR3 loop reads CSAEGQGYTEAFF. The CDR3 DNA reads as TGCAGCGCCGAGGGCCAGGGGTACACTGAAGCTTTCTTT. This chain joins TRBV29-1 and TRBJ1-1, with TRBD1 as a possible D gene (6 bases). CDR1 and CDR2 from the germline V gene are SQVTM and ANQGSEA. V was cut by 7 bases and J by 3 bases, with 15 bases left in between. The CDR3 loop spans 13 amino acids.

The chain uses TRBV2 and TRBJ2-2, with 7 positions matching TRBD2. This CDR3 has 15 amino acids. Germline assignment: CDR1 SNHLY and CDR2 FYNNEI. V lost 5 bases and J lost 3; bases outside the gene matches: 6. DNA of the CDR3: TGTGCCAGCAGTCGTAGCGGGTTGGACACCGGGGAGCTGTTTTTT. As protein: CASSRSGLDTGELFF. The entire variable domain, with the rest obtained from reference TRBV2 and TRBJ2-2, is as follows: EPEVTQTPSHQVTQMGQEVILRCVPISNHLYFYWYRQILGQKVEFLVSFYNNEISEKSEIFDDQFSVERPDGSNFTLKIRSTKLEDSAMYFCASSRSGLDTGELFFGEGSRLTVL.

V is TRBV30 and J is TRBJ1-5; D uncertain. This CDR3 comprises 15 residues. The V gene's germline CDR1 is GTSNPN and CDR2 SVGIG (reference sequence). The V end was cut by 7 bases, the J end by 5 bases, with 21 bases between. DNA for the CDR3: TGTGCCTCCGACGATGAGACGGGCGGGGATCAGCCCCAGCATTTT. Translating gives CASDDETGGDQPQHF.

The V gene is TRBV9, the J gene TRBJ2-7; possible D gene TRBD2, 5 bases. The CDR3 is 14 residues long. The germline V gene encodes CDR1 SGDLS and CDR2 YYNGEE. The V gene lost 3 bases and the J gene lost 9 bases, with 19 bases spanning the gap. CDR3 in DNA: TGTGCCAGCAGCGGGGGAGCGGATGAAAGCGGGCAGTACTTC. Encoded protein: CASSGGADESGQYF.

The table lists this clone with a count of one. The chain joins TRBV27 to TRBJ1-5, with D possibly TRBD1 on 6 matching bases. The V gene lost 2 bases and the J gene lost 3 bases, with 11 bases spanning the gap. CDR3 length: 15 residues. CDR1 and CDR2 (germline): MNHEY, SMNVEV (reference sequence). This chain's CDR3 is CASSLVAGANQPQHF. As DNA, the CDR3 is TGTGCCAGCAGTTTAGTGGCAGGGGCCAATCAGCCCCAGCATTTT.